This TCR beta chain was captured in a study of blood T cell repertoires in COVID-19. In the study overall: The United States, Italy and Spain were the sources of the acute and convalescent COVID-19 samples. From T cells, B-cell-depleted T cells, or PBMCs came the material, which was cDNA or gDNA.

The CDR3 extends over 16 amino acids. Germline CDR1 reads SGHDT; CDR2 reads YYEEEE. Trimming left V 4 bases short and J 1 base short, with 15 bases between. This clone turned up a few times. Per the original data handling: Using reference gene primer amplification, nucleated cell counts were estimated. TCRdb's table, derived via immunoSEQ multiplex PCR, lists solely in-frame clones and lacks some. The DNA was the basis for D and trimming; V, J and clone size are from that table. The table records around 250,000 clones, approximately 80% of them present only once. The sample consisted of peripheral blood. The clonotype comes from a woman under 30 with acute or convalescent COVID-19. V gene TRBV5-6 combines with J gene TRBJ2-1, with TRBD2 as a possible D gene (5 bases). CDR3 DNA sequence: TGTGCCAGCAGCACGGACGAAAGGAGGTCCTACAATGAGCAGTTCTTC. Translated: CASSTDERRSYNEQFF. The whole variable domain, remainder taken from reference TRBV5-6 and TRBJ2-1, is DAGVTQSPTHLIKTRGQQVTLRCSPKSGHDTVSWYQQALGQGPQFIFQYYEEEERQRGNFPDRFSGHQFPNYSSELNVNALLLGDSALYLCASSTDERRSYNEQFFGPGTRLTVL.